A selection of T cell receptor beta chains follows, all from one sample in a study of graft-versus-host responses after intestinal transplantation. Using immunoSEQ multiplex PCR, the repertoire was profiled, and TCRdb retains in-frame clones only, with some absent. Seen here are about 94,000 clones, roughly 90% observed once, and the top ten hold approximately 0.48%. These TCRs' antigens remain unknown. The source material was unstimulated CD8+ T cells sorted from spleen or lymph node cells, sampled before intestinal transplant. These receptors all come from a human donor who received an intestinal transplant. Both conserved end residues are part of each CDR3. The D gene is left open where the match is weak. Clone size appears in some rows only: once, few, many, or a class for an expanded clone.

V gene	J gene	clone size	D gene	CDR3 protein	CDR3 DNA
TRBV27	TRBJ2-7	.	TRBD1	CASSLSADRPSSYEQYF	TGTGCCAGCAGTCTCTCGGCGGACAGGCCCAGCTCCTACGAGCAGTACTTC
TRBV4-3	TRBJ1-2	.	.	CASSQDLQGNGYTF	TGCGCCAGCAGCCAAGATCTTCAGGGTAACGGCTACACCTTC
TRBV30	TRBJ2-1	.	.	CAWSGADNEQFF	TGTGCCTGGAGTGGGGCAGACAATGAGCAGTTCTTC
TRBV7-9	TRBJ1-4	.	TRBD1	CASSGQGAGEKLFF	TGTGCCAGCAGCGGACAGGGGGCCGGTGAAAAACTGTTTTTT
TRBV6-5	TRBJ1-5	.	.	CASSGRHYSNQPQHF	TGTGCCAGCAGTGGGAGACATTATAGCAATCAGCCCCAGCATTTT
TRBV27	TRBJ2-4	once	.	CASSLGISAKNIQYF	TGTGCCAGCAGTCTCGGTATATCCGCCAAAAACATTCAGTACTTC
TRBV28	TRBJ2-7	once	.	CASSLYRAWNEQYF	TGTGCCAGCAGTCTCTACAGGGCTTGGAACGAGCAGTACTTC
TRBV6-6	TRBJ2-1	.	.	CASSYDPRTVANEQFF	TGTGCCAGCAGTTACGACCCTAGGACAGTAGCCAATGAGCAGTTCTTC
TRBV7-9	TRBJ1-5	.	.	CASSLVDQGRGQPQHF	TGTGCCAGCAGCTTAGTCGATCAGGGGAGGGGTCAGCCCCAGCATTTT
TRBV4-1	TRBJ2-1	.	.	CASSPSSDEQFF	TGCGCCAGCAGCCCCTCTAGCGATGAGCAGTTCTTC
TRBV28	TRBJ2-5	.	TRBD2	CASSLGLLAGAETQYF	TGTGCCAGCAGTTTAGGGCTACTAGCGGGAGCAGAGACCCAGTACTTC
TRBV19	TRBJ2-6	.	.	CASRLTGSGANVLTF	TGTGCCAGTAGGTTAACAGGGTCTGGGGCCAACGTCCTGACTTTC
TRBV7-2	TRBJ2-5	.	TRBD2	CASSSTSERQETQYF	TGTGCCAGCAGCTCCACTAGCGAACGTCAAGAGACCCAGTACTTC
TRBV7-9	TRBJ1-2	.	.	CASSLEFNSGGYTF	TGTGCCAGCAGCTTAGAGTTTAACAGCGGCGGCTACACCTTC
TRBV2	TRBJ2-7	.	TRBD1	CASKDRSSYEQYF	TGTGCCAGCAAGGACAGGAGCTCCTACGAGCAGTACTTC
TRBV6-5	TRBJ2-1	.	TRBD1	CASSPGTGGDEQFF	TGTGCCAGCAGTCCAGGGACAGGCGGGGATGAGCAGTTCTTC
TRBV7-9	TRBJ2-1	.	.	CASTYPGNHNEQFF	TGTGCCAGCACCTACCCCGGTAACCACAATGAGCAGTTCTTC
TRBV30	TRBJ1-4	.	TRBD1	CAWGTGTNEKLFF	TGTGCCTGGGGGACAGGGACTAATGAAAAACTGTTTTTT
TRBV27	TRBJ2-5	.	TRBD1	CASSGQDQETQYF	TGTGCCAGCAGTGGACAGGACCAAGAGACCCAGTACTTC
TRBV9	TRBJ2-1	.	TRBD2	CASSVDPAGGSNEQFF	TGTGCCAGCAGCGTAGACCCAGCGGGGGGGTCCAATGAGCAGTTCTTC
TRBV9	TRBJ1-6	.	TRBD1	CASSPWDRVNSPLHF	TGTGCCAGCAGCCCCTGGGACAGGGTAAATTCACCCCTCCACTTT
TRBV5-1	TRBJ1-2	.	.	CASSLGTGFYGYTF	TGCGCCAGCAGCTTGGGCACAGGGTTCTATGGCTACACCTTC
TRBV7-9	TRBJ2-2	.	.	CASSLAAAVGELFF	TGTGCCAGCAGCTTAGCGGCAGCGGTCGGGGAGCTGTTTTTT
TRBV19	TRBJ2-7	.	TRBD1	CASSPGQGTYEQYF	TGTGCCAGTAGTCCCGGACAGGGAACCTACGAGCAGTACTTC
TRBV28	TRBJ2-7	.	TRBD2	CASSSGGGYEQYF	TGTGCCAGCAGTTCGGGGGGGGGCTACGAGCAGTACTTC
TRBV27	TRBJ2-2	once	.	CASSLNPSNTGELFF	TGTGCCAGCAGTTTAAATCCTTCGAACACCGGGGAGCTGTTTTTT
TRBV27	TRBJ1-1	.	.	CASSVPGWTVNTEAFF	TGTGCCAGCAGTGTACCGGGGTGGACGGTGAACACTGAAGCTTTCTTT
TRBV30	TRBJ2-2	.	TRBD1	CAWSQGAGTGELFF	TGTGCCTGGAGCCAGGGGGCTGGTACCGGGGAGCTGTTTTTT
TRBV2	TRBJ2-7	once	TRBD1	CASSAGQGPYEQYF	TGTGCCAGCAGTGCGGGACAGGGACCCTACGAGCAGTACTTC
TRBV4-1	TRBJ1-2	once	TRBD1	CASSPQTGVYGYTF	TGCGCCAGCAGCCCCCAGACAGGGGTCTATGGCTACACCTTC
TRBV19	TRBJ1-5	.	TRBD1	CATRQGVNSNQPQHF	TGTGCCACCCGACAGGGGGTCAATAGCAATCAGCCCCAGCATTTT
TRBV19	TRBJ2-7	.	TRBD1	CASSVSDRGPYEQYF	TGTGCCAGTAGTGTTTCGGACAGGGGGCCCTACGAGCAGTACTTC
TRBV19	TRBJ2-1	.	TRBD2	CASSMGLAVRMSEQFF	TGTGCCAGTAGTATGGGTCTAGCGGTCCGAATGTCGGAGCAGTTCTTC
TRBV6-5	TRBJ2-7	.	TRBD1	CASSPRDRHFYEQYF	TGTGCCAGCAGTCCCCGGGACAGACATTTCTACGAGCAGTACTTC
TRBV4-1	TRBJ2-3	once	.	CASSQDKDWGVDTQYF	TGCGCCAGCAGCCAGGATAAAGACTGGGGGGTAGATACGCAGTATTTT
TRBV15	TRBJ2-3	once	TRBD2	CATSRRQTSGSTDTQYF	TGTGCCACCAGCAGGCGACAGACTAGCGGGAGCACAGATACGCAGTATTTT
TRBV27	TRBJ1-2	few	TRBD1	CASSLGQGAGYTF	TGTGCCAGCAGTTTGGGACAGGGGGCGGGCTACACCTTC
TRBV6-5	TRBJ2-7	.	TRBD1	CASSYTTGAYEQYF	TGTGCCAGCAGTTACACAACAGGGGCCTACGAGCAGTACTTC
TRBV4-1	TRBJ2-7	.	TRBD1	CASSQGQGSYEQYF	TGCGCCAGCAGCCAAGGACAGGGGTCCTACGAGCAGTACTTC
TRBV27	TRBJ1-1	.	TRBD1	CASGTGGANTEAFF	TGTGCCAGTGGGACAGGGGGCGCGAACACTGAAGCTTTCTTT
TRBV19	TRBJ2-2	.	.	CASIPSDANTGELFF	TGTGCCAGTATTCCTAGCGATGCGAACACCGGGGAGCTGTTTTTT
TRBV27	TRBJ2-6	.	TRBD1	CASAETGGAASGANVLTF	TGTGCCAGCGCGGAGACAGGGGGCGCAGCATCTGGGGCCAACGTCCTGACTTTC
TRBV28	TRBJ2-1	.	TRBD2	CASSFPPTSGYYNEQFF	TGTGCCAGCAGTTTCCCTCCAACTAGCGGATATTACAATGAGCAGTTCTTC
TRBV5-5	TRBJ1-2	.	.	CASSFRENGYTF	TGTGCCAGCAGCTTTAGAGAAAACGGCTACACCTTC
TRBV9	TRBJ2-7	.	TRBD1	CASSPGTGSYEQYF	TGTGCCAGCAGCCCCGGGACAGGGAGCTACGAGCAGTACTTC
TRBV4-1	TRBJ1-2	.	.	CASSPRFGHYGYTF	TGCGCCAGCAGCCCGCGGTTTGGTCACTATGGCTACACCTTC
TRBV30	TRBJ2-7	.	TRBD1	CAWSVGQAYEQYF	TGTGCCTGGAGTGTTGGACAGGCCTACGAGCAGTACTTC
TRBV19	TRBJ2-7	.	TRBD2	CASTMGGQSYEQYF	TGTGCCAGCACTATGGGAGGGCAGTCCTACGAGCAGTACTTC
TRBV7-9	TRBJ2-7	.	TRBD1	CASSATGTGVFEQYF	TGTGCCAGCAGCGCCACCGGGACAGGGGTCTTCGAGCAGTACTTC
TRBV5-1	TRBJ1-1	.	.	CASSFWGPGTEAFF	TGCGCCAGCAGCTTTTGGGGGCCGGGCACTGAAGCTTTCTTT
TRBV19	TRBJ2-1	.	.	CASSPTGNPYNEQFF	TGTGCCAGTAGTCCGACAGGTAACCCCTACAATGAGCAGTTCTTC
TRBV7-8	TRBJ2-1	.	TRBD1	CASSAWGQGALINEQFF	TGTGCCAGCAGCGCATGGGGACAGGGGGCGTTAATCAATGAGCAGTTCTTC
TRBV5-1	TRBJ2-1	.	TRBD2	CASSRLSGSMDEQFF	TGCGCCAGCAGCCGACTTAGCGGGAGTATGGATGAGCAGTTCTTC
TRBV7-9	TRBJ1-5	.	.	CACDEGSGNQPQHF	TGTGCCTGTGACGAGGGTTCGGGTAATCAGCCCCAGCATTTT